One and the same sample provided the 13 T cell receptor delta chains below, sequenced in a study of gammadelta T cells in human blood. TCRdb re-called clones from the RT-PCR reads using CATT. The data show approximately 800 delta-chain clones, more than 35% seen once. Sequenced sample: non-Vgamma9Vdelta2 gamma-delta T cells from infant blood. The receptors were gathered from a human donor.

The sample holds a few counts of this clone. V and J are TRDV1 and TRDJ1, with 11 bases matching TRDD3. Germline V gene data show CDR1 as TSWWSYY and CDR2 as QGS. Losses at the gene ends were 5 bases for V and 2 bases for J; bases not matched to a gene: 34. This CDR3 contains 25 residues. The CDR3 spells CALGFERRSDGPLGDTLRWTDKLIF. CDR3 bases: TGTGCTCTTGGGTTCGAACGTAGGTCCGACGGACCTCTGGGGGATACCCTCCGTTGGACCGATAAACTCATCTTT.

This clone was counted a few times. The chain is built from TRDV1 and TRDJ1, with D tentatively TRDD2 or TRDD3 (6 bases each). CDR3 length: 21 amino acids. V lost 0 bases to trimming and J lost 2 bases, with 28 bases between them. CDR1 is TSWWSYY and CDR2 is QGS in the germline V gene. CDR3 amino acids: CALGELPSYAWGWALTDKLIF. The CDR3 region has the DNA TGTGCTCTTGGGGAACTTCCCTCCTACGCCTGGGGATGGGCTTTGACCGATAAACTCATCTTT.

To note about this clone: This sequence may be a read error, since a much larger clone differs from it by one base. The rearrangement joins TRDV1 to TRDJ1; 10 bases align to TRDD3. The CDR3 consists of 16 residues. Germline V CDR1 and CDR2: TSWWSYY, QGS. The CDR3 DNA reads as TGTGCTATTGGGGAAGTTAGGGGGATACGTTACGATAAACTCATCTTT. Translation: CAIGEVRGIRYDKLIF.

This clone was seen only a few times. V and J are TRDV3 and TRDJ1; TRDD3 aligns across 7 bases. There are 17 residues in the CDR3. The ends lost 0 bases at V and 0 bases at J; junction bases unmatched: 13. Germline V gives CDR1 TVYSNPD, CDR2 GDNSRS (reference sequence). CDR3 coding DNA: TGTGCCTTTAGAACCTCTTCCGGGGGATTGGACACCGATAAACTCATCTTT. Amino acid sequence: CAFRTSSGGLDTDKLIF.

The chain carries TRDV1 and TRDJ1, with 12 bases aligning to TRDD3. The CDR3 has 20 residues. The junction had 20 bases not matched to a gene; V was cut back by 0 bases and J by 9 bases. CDR1 TSWWSYY and CDR2 QGS come from the germline V gene. The chain's CDR3 is CALGELPPSYLAWGIRELIF. As DNA, the CDR3 is TGTGCTCTTGGGGAACTACCTCCTTCCTACTTGGCCTGGGGGATACGGGAACTCATCTTT.

In regard to this clone: This likely traces to a read error, being one base from a far larger clone. The chain is built from TRDV1 and TRDJ1, with 9 positions matching TRDD3. The CDR3 sequence is 19 residues long. Germline V gives CDR1 TSWWSYY, CDR2 QGS. Trimming removed 0 bases from V and 6 bases from J; junction bases left unmatched: 17. This CDR3 is CALGELMAHRGIPNYKLIF. DNA for the CDR3: TGTGCTCTTGGGGAACTTATGGCCCACCGGGGGATACCGAATTATAAACTCATCTTT.

This clone is classed as large (0.1 to 1%). Distinct nucleotide sequences in the sample also encode this CDR3. The chain combines TRDV3 with TRDJ1, with 12 bases lining up with TRDD3. The germline gives CDR1 TVYSNPD, CDR2 GDNSRS (reference sequence). V was clipped by 0 bases and J by 1 base; unmatched bases: 6. The CDR3 consists of 16 residues. This chain's CDR3 is CAFSADWGIPTDKLIF. CDR3 in DNA: TGTGCCTTTAGCGCTGACTGGGGGATACCCACCGATAAACTCATCTTT. The full variable domain, rest sourced from reference TRDV3 and TRDJ1, is CDKVTQSSPDQTVASGSEVVLLCTYDTVYSNPDLFWYRIRPDYSFQFVFYGDNSRSEGADFTQGRFSVKHILTQKAFHLVISPVRTEDSATYYCAFSADWGIPTDKLIFGKGTRVTVEP.

Points on this clone: Given a much more abundant clone one base away, this may be a read error. The V call is TRDV1, the J call TRDJ1; 7 nucleotides align to TRDD3. The CDR3 is made up of 19 amino acids. With V trimmed by 2 bases and J by 1 base, 16 bases remained unmatched. CDR1 and CDR2 from the germline V gene are TSWWSYY and QGS. The CDR3 loop reads CALGEIELSPTGATDKLIF. The CDR3 DNA reads TGTGCTCTTGGGGAAATAGAGCTTTCCCCGACTGGGGCCACCGATAAACTCATCTTT.

Turning to this clone: A single base separates this from a much larger clone, so it may be a read error. This sequence joins TRDV1 and TRDJ1; TRDD3 agrees at 8 bases. CDR1 is TSWWSYY, CDR2 QGS, per germline. The CDR3 loop spans 20 amino acids. The CDR3 loop is CALGNPWRTGGHAFTDNLIF. In DNA, the CDR3 is TGTGCTCTTGGGAACCCCTGGCGTACTGGGGGTCATGCATTCACCGATAACCTCATCTTT.

This clone rates as large. V gene TRDV1 combines with J gene TRDJ1; unclear D gene. Trimming shortened V by 2 bases and J by 2 bases, and 18 bases separated the two germline ends. From germline, CDR1 is TSWWSYY and CDR2 QGS. This CDR3 is built from 17 residues. CDR3: CALGEYSLAKSTDKLIF. CDR3 DNA: TGTGCTCTTGGGGAATACTCCCTCGCCAAGTCGACCGATAAACTCATCTTT.

By proportion, this clone is large. The V and J genes are TRDV1 and TRDJ2; 9 bases map to TRDD3. Trimming at V came to 2 bases and at J to 0 bases, leaving 19 bases not matched to a gene. CDR1 TSWWSYY and CDR2 QGS come from the germline V gene. The CDR3 has 22 amino acids. The CDR3 is CALGEGSLKDYWGRALTAQLFF. In DNA form, the CDR3 reads TGTGCTCTTGGGGAAGGATCCCTAAAGGACTACTGGGGGAGAGCTTTGACAGCACAACTCTTCTTT.

The gene calls are TRDV1 and TRDJ4; TRDD3 matches at 11 bases. The CDR3 is 15 amino acids. Germline trimming cut 2 bases from V and 1 base from J; bases unmatched to any gene: 3. The germline V gene has CDR1 TSWWSYY and CDR2 QGS. This CDR3 is CALGESTGGYRPLIF. As DNA, the CDR3 is TGTGCTCTTGGGGAAAGTACTGGGGGATACAGACCCCTGATCTTT.

This clone is classed as large (0.1 to 1%). The gene calls are TRDV1 and TRDJ1; TRDD3 matches 10 bases. From germline, CDR1 is TSWWSYY and CDR2 QGS. V was pared by 5 bases and J by 8 bases, with 11 bases of the junction left unmatched. CDR3 length: 15 residues. CDR3 loop: CALGSGGDTRRKLIF. Here the CDR3 DNA reads TGTGCTCTTGGGAGTGGGGGGGATACGCGTCGAAAACTCATCTTT.